This T cell receptor (beta chain) stems from a study of OX40 agonist ivuxolimab in advanced cancers. Study at large: It was permissible to have had prior anti-PD-1, anti-PD-L1 or anti-CTLA-4 therapy, and approximately 38% had some. Study-level results: Nonresponders, in some cases, also had low normalized T-cell clonal expansion. Clonal expansion by week 6 occurred in CD4+ and CD8+ blood T cells (at 0.1 to 3.0 mg/kg).

Profiled with immunoSEQ multiplex PCR; TCRdb holds only in-frame clones, not every one. This sample yields about 69,000 clones, of which around 87% are seen a single time; about 10% belongs to the top ten. This CDR3 is built from 15 residues. Germline V CDR1 and CDR2: SGHAT, FQNNGV. The junction had 3 bases not matched to a gene; V was cut back by 1 base and J by 3 bases. Concerning this clone: Its antigen is currently unknown. Other DNA sequences of this sample code for an identical CDR3.

This chain connects TRBV11-2 to TRBJ2-3, with TRBD2 matching over 8 bases. The sample was CD4+ or CD8+ T cells sorted from blood, taken in a trial of the OX40 agonist ivuxolimab. This clonotype originated in an adult with an advanced solid tumor such as melanoma, head and neck, liver or kidney cancer. The CDR3: CASSLGTSLTDTQYF. The CDR3 DNA reads TGTGCCAGCAGCTTAGGGACTAGCCTTACAGATACGCAGTATTTT.